This T cell receptor (beta chain) appears in the sequencing data of a study of cytomegalovirus exposure and HLA in healthy donors. About this clone: Its target is not known.

The PCR used 60 Vbeta and 13 Jbeta primers. Method: immunoSEQ multiplex PCR; TCRdb's copy keeps in-frame clones and lacks some. This table has roughly 150,000 clones, 70% to 90% appearing once. Study-wide findings and caveats: TCR beta sequences reportedly predicted most subjects' HLA-A and HLA-B alleles accurately. Relative to the approximately 680-donor mean, N-insertions were reportedly fewer in an Asian-associated ancestry cluster in a later analysis.

Specimen: PBMCs. This TCR was sampled from a young woman in good health and CMV-seronegative.

Here the CDR3 reads CASSLTGFSYEQYF. CDR3 in DNA: TGTGCCAGCAGCTTAACGGGTTTCTCCTACGAGCAGTACTTC. V is TRBV7-9 and J is TRBJ2-7; D is unclear. The V end lost 2 bases, the J end lost 0 bases, and 8 bases lay between the germline ends. Germline CDR1 SEHNR, CDR2 FQNEAQ (reference sequence). The CDR3 contains 14 residues.